What follows describes a single TCR beta chain. Its target is not known. The sample belongs to a study of PD-1 blockade in classical Hodgkin lymphoma. Overall study findings and caveats: Healthy donors reportedly exceeded newly diagnosed patients in baseline TCR diversity. Underlying causes for the observed repertoire differences were not defined, possibly disease activity or prior therapy.

Germline loops: CDR1 MGHDK, CDR2 SYGVNS. CDR3 length equals 13 residues. V gave up 5 bases and J gave up 0 bases, with 8 bases separating them. Indicated time point: newly diagnosed, previously untreated cHL patient sample. Serving as comparison were PBMCs from newly diagnosed, untreated classical Hodgkin lymphoma, which were sequenced alongside the relapsed/refractory trial patients. Clones were read by immunoSEQ multiplex PCR, and TCRdb kept only the in-frame ones, dropping some. In the table there are around 26,000 clones, over 85% of which are singletons. The chain is built from TRBV25-1 and TRBJ2-7; D gene uncertain. Sequenced material: peripheral blood mononuclear cells (PBMCs). This sequence was found in a human donor with classical Hodgkin lymphoma. CDR3 amino acids: CASSHSSSYEQYF. The CDR3 nucleotides read TGTGCCAGCAGTCACAGTAGCTCCTACGAGCAGTACTTC.